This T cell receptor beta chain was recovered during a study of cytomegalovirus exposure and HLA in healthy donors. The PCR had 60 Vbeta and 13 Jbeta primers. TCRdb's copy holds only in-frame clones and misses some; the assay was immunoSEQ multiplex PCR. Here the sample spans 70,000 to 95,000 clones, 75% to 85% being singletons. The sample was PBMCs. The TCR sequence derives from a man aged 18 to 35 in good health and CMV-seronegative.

The CDR3, as DNA: TGTGCCAGCAAGGAAGGGGCCGAATATGGCTACACCTTC. This sequence encodes CASKEGAEYGYTF. The V and J genes are TRBV2 and TRBJ1-2, with TRBD1 as a possible D gene (5 bases). The CDR3 runs 13 residues. The germline gives CDR1 SNHLY, CDR2 FYNNEI. Trimming took off 7 bases at V and 5 bases at J, with 14 bases between the two ends.